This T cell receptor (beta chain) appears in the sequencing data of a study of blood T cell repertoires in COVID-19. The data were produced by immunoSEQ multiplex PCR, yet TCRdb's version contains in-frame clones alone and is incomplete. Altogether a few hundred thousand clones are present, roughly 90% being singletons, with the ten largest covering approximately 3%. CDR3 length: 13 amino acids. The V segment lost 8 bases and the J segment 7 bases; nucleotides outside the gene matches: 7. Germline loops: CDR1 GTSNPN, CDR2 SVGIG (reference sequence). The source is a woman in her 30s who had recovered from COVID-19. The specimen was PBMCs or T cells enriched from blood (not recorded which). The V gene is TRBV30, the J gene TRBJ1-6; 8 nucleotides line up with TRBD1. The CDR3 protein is CAGGGQVNSPLHF. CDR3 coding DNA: TGTGCCGGTGGGGGACAGGTGAATTCACCCCTCCACTTT.